This note documents a single T cell receptor (beta chain) sequence. The data originate from a study of blood T cell repertoires in COVID-19. Study as a whole: Sources were T cells, B-cell-depleted T cells, or PBMCs; the material itself was cDNA or gDNA.

Seattle patients were enrolled during active infection and followed longitudinally. Germline lookup yields CDR1 SGDLS and CDR2 YYNGEE. J lost 1 base, V lost 4 bases, and 13 bases had no gene match. The CDR3 sequence is 17 residues long. Produced via immunoSEQ multiplex PCR; TCRdb's table is partial and in-frame only. The profile shows over 150,000 clones, roughly 84% of them singletons. The chain recombines TRBV9 with TRBJ1-2, with 7 bases identical to TRBD1. Sequenced sample: peripheral blood. The receptor was derived from a man aged 55-75 years with COVID-19, enrolled during active disease. In nucleotides, the CDR3 is TGTGCCAGCAGCCCCCGGGGAGAGGGGGCGATTAACTATGGCTACACCTTC. Translated: CASSPRGEGAINYGYTF.